Each of the 17 T cell receptor beta chains below was sequenced from the same sample in a study of Ad26.COV2.S vaccination and SARS-CoV-2 variants. Clones were sequenced by immunoSEQ multiplex PCR, and TCRdb holds only the in-frame ones, with some missing. The table has roughly 350,000 clones, 75% to 90% seen once; the top ten hold approximately 5%. Regarding treatment: approximately 18 received Ad26.COV2.S at low or high dose, single or two shots; 5 received placebo; per-sample allocation not given. Day 63 after the first vaccine or placebo injection was the time point for sampling. Sequenced here: peripheral blood, sampled in a trial of Ad26.COV2.S vaccine versus placebo. These receptors were taken from a person aged 18-65 years who received the Ad26.COV2.S COVID-19 vaccine or a placebo.

Worth noting for this clone: Additional DNA sequences in this sample encode the identical CDR3. The chain carries TRBV27 and TRBJ1-6; D not resolved. This CDR3 region has 15 residues. V lost 5 bases and J 0 bases, leaving 8 bases between the germline ends. Germline-derived CDR1 and CDR2 are MNHEY and SMNVEV (reference sequence). CDR3 loop: CASSPPPSYNSPLHF. The CDR3 DNA sequence: TGTGCCAGCAGTCCCCCCCCCTCCTATAATTCACCCCTCCACTTT.

The chain employs TRBV6-2 or TRBV6-3 and TRBJ1-1; D gene ambiguous. Germline values: CDR1 MNHEY, CDR2 SVGEGT. The V and J ends lost 6 bases and 3 bases respectively, with 11 bases between them. The CDR3 has 13 amino acids. CDR3 residues: CASSPDGDTEAFF. The CDR3 nucleotides read TGTGCCAGCAGCCCGGACGGGGACACTGAAGCTTTCTTT.

The chain is built from TRBV15 and TRBJ2-1; no firm D call. The CDR3 length is 13 residues. Germline values: CDR1 LNHNV, CDR2 YYDKDF (reference sequence). V lost 5 bases, J lost 4 bases, and 9 bases lay in between. In DNA, the CDR3 is TGTGCCACCAGCGGTTCCAGGTACAATGAGCAGTTCTTC. Amino acid sequence: CATSGSRYNEQFF.

The CDR3 loop reads CASSTGLATGETQYF. For the CDR3, the DNA is TGTGCCAGTAGTACCGGACTAGCGACGGGAGAGACCCAGTACTTC. The chain uses TRBV19 and TRBJ2-5; 9 nucleotides line up with TRBD2. This CDR3 region has 15 residues. Germline values: CDR1 LNHDA, CDR2 SQIVND (reference sequence). Trimming cost V 4 bases and J 4 bases; bases outside gene matches: 7. The variable domain in full, with the rest retrieved from reference TRBV19 and TRBJ2-5, is DGGITQSPKYLFRKEGQNVTLSCEQNLNHDAMYWYRQDPGQGLRLIYYSQIVNDFQKGDIAEGYSVSREKKESFPLTVTSAQKNPTAFYLCASSTGLATGETQYFGPGTRLLVL.

The chain recombines TRBV7-3 with TRBJ1-1; TRBD1 might be the D (6 bases). Trimming took 1 base from V and 11 from J, leaving 14 bases between them. The CDR3 is 13 amino acids. Germline V gene lookup returns CDR1 SGHTA and CDR2 FQGTGA. CDR3 residues: CASSLNPGAVAFF. The DNA of the CDR3 is TGTGCCAGCAGCTTAAACCCGGGGGCGGTGGCTTTCTTT. Full variable domain (remainder filled in from reference TRBV7-3 and TRBJ1-1): GAGVSQTPSNKVTEKGKYVELRCDPISGHTALYWYRQSLGQGPEFLIYFQGTGAADDSGLPNDRFFAVRPEGSVSTLKIQRTERGDSAVYLCASSLNPGAVAFFGQGTRLTVV.

This chain connects TRBV24-1 to TRBJ1-2; the match to TRBD1 covers 10 bases. Germline CDR1 KGHDR, CDR2 SFDVKD. The ends lost 4 bases at V and 13 bases at J; junction bases unmatched: 8. This CDR3 contains 13 residues. CDR3 sequence: CATSEDRGGLGTF. The DNA of the CDR3 is TGTGCCACCAGTGAGGACAGGGGGGGACTAGGCACCTTC.

The V gene is TRBV19, the J gene TRBJ1-5; D gene uncertain. Per the germline V gene, CDR1 is LNHDA and CDR2 is SQIVND (reference sequence). The CDR3 contains 17 residues. Between the trimmed V and J ends, which lost 0 bases and 3 bases, there was a span of 15 bases. The CDR3 spells CASSIDPGKYNNQPQHF. Here the CDR3 DNA reads TGTGCCAGTAGTATAGATCCGGGAAAATACAACAATCAGCCCCAGCATTTT.

The V gene is TRBV6-5, the J gene TRBJ2-1; perhaps TRBD1 as D (6 bases). Germline V CDR1 and CDR2: MNHEY, SVGAGI. The CDR3 has 15 residues. Between the trimmed V and J ends, which lost 0 bases and 11 bases, there was a span of 17 bases. CDR3 coding DNA: TGTGCCAGCAGTTACTCGTCGGGACACTCCCGTCAGCAGTTCTTC. Protein sequence: CASSYSSGHSRQQFF.

This clone occurred once. The rearrangement links TRBV4-3 to TRBJ1-2, with a possible D match to TRBD1 (5 bases). This CDR3 comprises 13 residues. Germline values: CDR1 LGHNA, CDR2 YSLEER. V shed 1 base and J shed 5 bases, with 8 bases lying between them. The CDR3 loop reads CASSQGAGYGYTF. CDR3 DNA: TGCGCCAGCAGCCAAGGAGCAGGGTATGGCTACACCTTC.

This clone was counted only a few times. This chain uses TRBV4-2 with TRBJ2-7; 8 nucleotides align to TRBD1. The CDR3 extends over 16 amino acids. J was trimmed by 1 base and V by 0 bases; bases with no gene match: 5. Germline-derived CDR1 and CDR2 are LGHNA and YNFKEQ. This CDR3 reads CASSQDRGQESYEQYF. CDR3 sequence (DNA): TGTGCCAGCAGCCAAGATCGGGGACAGGAGTCCTACGAGCAGTACTTC.

The chain has TRBV6-2 or TRBV6-3 and TRBJ1-1; the match to TRBD1 covers 8 bases. Germline loops: CDR1 MNHEY, CDR2 SVGEGT. The CDR3 contains 16 residues. Unmatched junction bases numbered 9, after V lost 6 bases and J lost 0 bases. The CDR3 region is CASSPPAGGLNTEAFF. The CDR3 bases are TGTGCCAGCAGCCCCCCGGCAGGGGGCTTGAACACTGAAGCTTTCTTT.

This clone was seen more than once but under ten times. V is TRBV25-1 and J is TRBJ2-7, with D perhaps TRBD1 (5 bases). The V end lost 6 bases, the J end lost 9 bases, and 15 bases lay between the germline ends. The CDR3 is 12 amino acids. CDR1 MGHDK and CDR2 SYGVNS come from the germline V gene. DNA of the CDR3: TGTGCCAGCAGGAACTCAGGGCGTCGGCAGTACTTC. It specifies CASRNSGRRQYF.

J is TRBJ2-1 and V is TRBV18, with TRBD1 matching 8 bases. J was trimmed by 6 bases and V by 3 bases; bases with no gene match: 7. The CDR3 sequence is 15 residues long. Germline loops: CDR1 KGHSH, CDR2 LQKENI. CDR3 sequence: CASSPAGTGPNEQFF. The CDR3 DNA sequence: TGTGCCAGCTCACCTGCCGGGACAGGTCCCAATGAGCAGTTCTTC.

The gene calls are TRBV7-3 and TRBJ2-1; the match to TRBD1 covers 7 bases. This CDR3 contains 15 residues. The germline CDR1 and CDR2 sequences are SGHTA and FQGTGA. Trimming cost V 2 bases and J 7 bases; bases outside gene matches: 8. The CDR3 sequence is CASSLLGQKKNEQFF. CDR3 in DNA: TGTGCCAGCAGCTTACTGGGACAGAAGAAAAATGAGCAGTTCTTC.

V usage is TRBV19 and J usage is TRBJ2-2, with 9 nucleotides matching TRBD2. The CDR3 runs to 14 residues. J was trimmed by 2 bases and V by 10 bases; bases with no gene match: 5. CDR1 LNHDA and CDR2 SQIVND come from the germline V gene (reference sequence). The CDR3 nucleotides read TGTGCCACCAAGGGACTAGCAAACACCGGGGAGCTGTTTTTT. Amino acids: CATKGLANTGELFF.

In nucleotides, the CDR3 is TGTGCCAGCAGCTGGGGCCAGGGTTGGGGCAATCAGCCCCAGCATTTT. Protein: CASSWGQGWGNQPQHF. The chain couples TRBV7-2 to TRBJ1-5; weak D call: TRBD1 (5 bases). Germline CDR1 and CDR2: SGHTA and FQGNSA. Trimming removed 4 bases from V and 2 bases from J, with 15 bases in between. The CDR3 length is 16 residues.

The chain recombines TRBV19 with TRBJ1-4; D not resolved. Germline assignment: CDR1 LNHDA and CDR2 SQIVND (reference sequence). This CDR3 has 13 residues. Trimming cost V 3 bases and J 8 bases, with 10 bases left between them. The CDR3 DNA reads TGTGCCAGTAGTATGCCCATAGGGGAAAAACTGTTTTTT. Residues: CASSMPIGEKLFF.